These 21 T cell receptor beta chains were all obtained from the same sample, sequenced in a study of shared clonotypes between healthy human individuals. Sequencing was performed with immunoSEQ multiplex PCR; in TCRdb, only in-frame clones are kept and a portion is missing. The data contain 2 million to 2.5 million clones, 93% of them singletons. Sequenced: naive CD4+ T cells from PBMCs. The subset is: CD45RA+ positively selected. The receptors here all came from a man between 18 and 29 years old in good health. Some clones in this sample may be carry-over from other donors' samples.

The V call is TRBV5-1, the J call TRBJ2-7; D possibly corresponds to TRBD2 (5 bases). The CDR3 has 15 amino acids. The V gene's germline CDR1 is SGHRS and CDR2 YFSETQ. Trimming took off 6 bases at V and 2 bases at J, with 18 bases between the two ends. CDR3 nucleotides: TGCGCCAGCACCAACGAGGGCGCTTCCCCCTACGAGCAGTACTTC. It specifies CASTNEGASPYEQYF.

The rearrangement joins TRBV27 to TRBJ2-7; 8 nucleotides agree with TRBD1. Germline V gene data show CDR1 as MNHEY and CDR2 as SMNVEV (reference sequence). V was clipped by 6 bases and J by 9 bases; unmatched bases: 25. The CDR3 consists of 18 residues. CDR3 DNA sequence: TGTGCCAGCAGAAAAAGACAGGGGCCGTTAATATCTCCCTATGGGCAGTACTTC. Protein product: CASRKRQGPLISPYGQYF.

The chain is built from TRBV5-1 and TRBJ2-1; weak D call: TRBD2 (6 bases). Trimming stripped 0 bases from V and 3 bases from J, with 10 bases between. This CDR3 spans 15 amino acids. Germline V gene data show CDR1 as SGHRS and CDR2 as YFSETQ. The CDR3 nucleotides are TGCGCCAGCAGCTTGGAGGGGACTTACTACAATGAGCAGTTCTTC. This encodes CASSLEGTYYNEQFF.

This sequence joins TRBV5-4 and TRBJ2-7; 9 bases map to TRBD1. The CDR3 runs 14 residues. Germline V gene lookup returns CDR1 SGHNT and CDR2 YYREEE (reference sequence). Unmatched junction bases numbered 3, after V lost 0 bases and J lost 5 bases. The CDR3 DNA follows: TGTGCCAGCAGCTTGGTACAGGGGGCGGACGAGCAGTACTTC. Translating it yields CASSLVQGADEQYF. The variable domain in full, with the rest retrieved from reference TRBV5-4 and TRBJ2-7, is ETGVTQSPTHLIKTRGQQVTLRCSSQSGHNTVSWYQQALGQGPQFIFQYYREEENGRGNFPPRFSGLQFPNYSSELNVNALELDDSALYLCASSLVQGADEQYFGPGTRLTVT.

This chain joins TRBV27 and TRBJ2-7, with a tentative D call TRBD1 (5 bases). V was pared by 7 bases and J by 2 bases, with 15 bases between. Germline values: CDR1 MNHEY, CDR2 SMNVEV (reference sequence). The CDR3 length is 14 residues. The CDR3 DNA follows: TGTGCCAGCACCCTAGGGGCGGACACCTACGAGCAGTACTTC. Translating it yields CASTLGADTYEQYF.

This clone was recorded only once. The chain couples TRBV4-2 to TRBJ2-7; tentative D call: TRBD2 (5 bases). Germline-derived CDR1 and CDR2 are LGHNA and YNFKEQ. The germline V and J ends were trimmed by 5 bases and 0 bases, with 8 bases remaining between them. The CDR3 is 13 amino acids. The CDR3 loop reads CASSVGSSYEQYF. CDR3 bases: TGTGCCAGCAGCGTAGGGAGCTCCTACGAGCAGTACTTC.

A remark on this clone: Other DNA sequences of this sample code for an identical CDR3. The J gene is TRBJ1-3, the V gene TRBV7-3, with D tentatively TRBD1 (6 bases). There are 14 residues in the CDR3. From germline, CDR1 is SGHTA and CDR2 FQGTGA. The germline V and J ends were trimmed by 5 bases and 4 bases, with 12 bases remaining between them. CDR3 nucleotide sequence: TGTGCCAGCAGCCTTGCAGGGGCCGGAAACACCATATATTTT. Its translation is CASSLAGAGNTIYF. Combining the CDR3 with reference TRBV7-3 and TRBJ1-3 gives the whole variable domain GAGVSQTPSNKVTEKGKYVELRCDPISGHTALYWYRQSLGQGPEFLIYFQGTGAADDSGLPNDRFFAVRPEGSVSTLKIQRTERGDSAVYLCASSLAGAGNTIYFGEGSWLTVV.

In the case of this clone: This sample includes further DNA sequences coding for the same CDR3. J is TRBJ2-1 and V is TRBV7-2; D gene ambiguous. Per germline, CDR1 SGHTA and CDR2 FQGNSA. The CDR3 runs 15 residues. Between the trimmed V and J ends, which lost 0 bases and 3 bases, there was a span of 9 bases. Here the CDR3 reads CASSLAPGSYNEQFF. Written as DNA, the CDR3 is TGTGCCAGCAGCTTAGCGCCCGGTAGCTACAATGAGCAGTTCTTC.

This clone was seen a single time. The V and J genes are TRBV29-1 and TRBJ1-4; D gene ambiguous. Between the trimmed V and J ends, which lost 6 bases and 8 bases, there was a span of 19 bases. The germline CDR1 and CDR2 sequences are SQVTM and ANQGSEA. The CDR3 contains 14 residues. CDR3 DNA: TGCAGCGTGGGCAAACGAGGAGTTCGAGAAAAACTGTTTTTT. Its translation is CSVGKRGVREKLFF. The complete variable domain, with remaining parts taken from reference TRBV29-1 and TRBJ1-4, reads SAVISQKPSRDICQRGTSLTIQCQVDSQVTMMFWYRQQPGQSLTLIATANQGSEATYESGFVIDKFPISRPNLTFSTLTVSNMSPEDSSIYLCSVGKRGVREKLFFGSGTQLSVL.

This clone has a single count. The chain recombines TRBV28 with TRBJ1-3, with D perhaps matching TRBD1 (5 bases). Per the germline V gene, CDR1 is MDHEN and CDR2 is SYDVKM. The CDR3 contains 17 residues. V lost 5 bases and J lost 0, with 17 bases in between. This CDR3 is CASSRIGTDFSGNTIYF. CDR3 sequence (DNA): TGTGCCAGCAGTCGAATCGGGACTGATTTCTCTGGAAACACCATATATTTT.

This clone was picked up one time. The genes are TRBV5-4 and TRBJ1-2; D is undetermined. Trimming removed 4 bases at V and 2 bases at J, with 15 bases between. CDR3 length: 15 amino acids. Germline CDR1 SGHNT, CDR2 YYREEE (reference sequence). This CDR3 reads CASSPGSRTNYGYTF. CDR3 coding DNA: TGTGCCAGCAGCCCGGGGTCCAGGACCAACTATGGCTACACCTTC.

The rearrangement joins TRBV7-3 to TRBJ2-2; D is unclear. The CDR3 runs to 15 residues. Trimming cost V 0 bases and J 3 bases, with 8 bases left between them. In germline, CDR1 is SGHTA, CDR2 FQGTGA. The CDR3 is CASSLTRQDTGELFF. The DNA of the CDR3 is TGTGCCAGCAGCTTAACGAGGCAGGACACCGGGGAGCTGTTTTTT.

The genes are TRBV29-1 and TRBJ2-5; 11 nucleotides agree with TRBD2. The V gene end was trimmed by 3 bases and the J gene end by 5 bases; junction bases not matched to a gene: 5. Germline-derived CDR1 and CDR2 are SQVTM and ANQGSEA. The CDR3 is 14 residues long. Here the CDR3 reads CSVDTSGSWETQYF. The CDR3 nucleotides read TGCAGCGTTGACACTAGCGGGAGCTGGGAGACCCAGTACTTC.

The V gene is TRBV2, the J gene TRBJ1-2; perhaps TRBD1 as D (5 bases). Looked up from germline, CDR1 is SNHLY and CDR2 is FYNNEI. CDR3 length: 11 residues. The V and J ends lost 10 bases and 5 bases respectively, with 11 bases between them. DNA of the CDR3: TGTGCCACCCGGGACCTATATGGCTACACCTTC. Protein: CATRDLYGYTF.

The chain uses TRBV25-1 and TRBJ1-2, with 8 bases identical to TRBD1. The ends lost 1 base at V and 5 bases at J; junction bases unmatched: 12. This CDR3 spans 17 amino acids. CDR1 and CDR2 from the germline V gene are MGHDK and SYGVNS. This CDR3 is CASSESRTGLGSYGYTF. Written as DNA, the CDR3 is TGTGCCAGCAGTGAATCCCGGACAGGGTTGGGATCGTATGGCTACACCTTC.

V gene TRBV28 combines with J gene TRBJ1-1, with 7 bases matching TRBD1. V lost 3 bases, J lost 2 bases, and 6 bases stayed unmatched. Looked up from germline, CDR1 is MDHEN and CDR2 is SYDVKM. The CDR3 is 15 amino acids. CDR3 region: CASSFAGTANTEAFF. The CDR3 DNA is TGTGCCAGCAGTTTCGCGGGGACAGCAAACACTGAAGCTTTCTTT.

This sequence joins TRBV19 and TRBJ2-2; unclear D gene. V was pared by 1 base and J by 0 bases, with 9 bases between. Germline CDR1 LNHDA, CDR2 SQIVND (reference sequence). The CDR3 spans 16 residues. The CDR3 region is CASSIGAAANTGELFF. The CDR3 DNA reads as TGTGCCAGTAGTATAGGGGCAGCTGCGAACACCGGGGAGCTGTTTTTT.

The chain recombines TRBV7-2 with TRBJ1-5; 8 positions match TRBD1. With V trimmed by 1 base and J by 2 bases, 1 base remained unmatched. CDR1 and CDR2 from the germline V gene are SGHTA and FQGNSA. The CDR3 covers 15 residues. The CDR3 coding sequence is TGTGCCAGCAGCTTAGAGACAGGGGGCAATCAGCCCCAGCATTTT. The encoded protein is CASSLETGGNQPQHF.

The CDR3 region has the DNA TGTGCCAGCAGCGTAGGACTAGCGGGATTTATCACAGATACGCAGTATTTT. It is translated as CASSVGLAGFITDTQYF. This rearrangement joins TRBV9 to TRBJ2-3, with TRBD2 matching 11 bases. The CDR3 spans 17 residues. The V gene's germline CDR1 is SGDLS and CDR2 YYNGEE. V dropped 0 bases and J dropped 2; count of bases not matched to a gene: 5.

V gene TRBV2 combines with J gene TRBJ2-7, with D possibly TRBD2 on 7 matching bases. The CDR3 totals 15 residues. Trimming removed 4 bases at V and 0 bases at J, with 13 bases between. Germline CDR1 is SNHLY and CDR2 is FYNNEI. CDR3 residues: CASSVDGGASYEQYF. CDR3 in DNA: TGTGCCAGCAGTGTGGATGGGGGGGCCTCCTACGAGCAGTACTTC.

The gene calls are TRBV19 and TRBJ2-7; D might be TRBD1 or TRBD2, each matching 5 bases. Between the trimmed V and J ends, which lost 6 bases and 6 bases, there was a span of 18 bases. Germline-derived CDR1 and CDR2 are LNHDA and SQIVND (reference sequence). This CDR3 is built from 14 residues. Here the CDR3 reads CASSPWPGTGEQYF. The DNA of the CDR3 is TGTGCCAGTAGCCCTTGGCCCGGGACCGGCGAGCAGTACTTC.